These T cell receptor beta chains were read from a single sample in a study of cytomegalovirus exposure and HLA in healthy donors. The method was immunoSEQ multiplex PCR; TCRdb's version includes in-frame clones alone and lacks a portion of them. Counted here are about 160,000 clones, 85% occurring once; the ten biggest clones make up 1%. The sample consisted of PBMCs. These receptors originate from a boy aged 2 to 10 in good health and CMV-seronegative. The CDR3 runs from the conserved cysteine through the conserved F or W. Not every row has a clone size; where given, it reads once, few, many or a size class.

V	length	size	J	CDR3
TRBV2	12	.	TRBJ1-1	CASSDWNTEAFF
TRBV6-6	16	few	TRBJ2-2	CASSVEVAGHTGELFF
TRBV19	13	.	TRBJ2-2	CAPQGPRGGELFF
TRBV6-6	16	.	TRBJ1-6	CASSSDRAPNHSPLHF
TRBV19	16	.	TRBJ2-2	CASGVGLAANTGELFF
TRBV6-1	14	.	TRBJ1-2	CASSELWRQGFYTF
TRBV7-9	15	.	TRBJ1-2	CASSLRESGNYGYTF
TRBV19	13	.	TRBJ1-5	CASSWSSPQPQHF
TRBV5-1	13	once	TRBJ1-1	CASSGDGLTEAFF
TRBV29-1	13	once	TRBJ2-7	CSVVGRFSYEQYF
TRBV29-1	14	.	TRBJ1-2	CSVVRGSSNYGYTF
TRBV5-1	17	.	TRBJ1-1	CASSLDPRQGLNTEAFF
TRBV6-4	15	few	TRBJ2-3	CASSELAGGQDTQYF
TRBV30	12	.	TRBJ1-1	CAWSSLPTRAFF
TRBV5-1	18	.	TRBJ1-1	CASSLDGGAEGFGTEAFF
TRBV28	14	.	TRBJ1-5	CASTGANSNQPQHF
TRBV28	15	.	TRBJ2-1	CASSPVARGNNEQFF
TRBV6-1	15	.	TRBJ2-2	CASRSSGPNTGELFF
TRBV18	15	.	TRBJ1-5	CASSPLGTGEQPQHF
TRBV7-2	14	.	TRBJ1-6	CASSFQRLNSPLHF
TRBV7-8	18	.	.	CASSLEAIVLAGGNEQYF
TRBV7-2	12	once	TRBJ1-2	CASSSQGYGYTF
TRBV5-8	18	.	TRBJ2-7	CASSPRSGQDTSGGAQYF
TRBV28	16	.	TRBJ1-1	CASSYRTGSMNTEAFF
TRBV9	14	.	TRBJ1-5	CASSEGQGGQPQHF
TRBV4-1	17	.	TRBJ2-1	CASSQEEGGIGGDEQFF
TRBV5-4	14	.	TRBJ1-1	CASAPGKLNTEAFF
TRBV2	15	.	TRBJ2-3	CASSRGLAGGDTQYF
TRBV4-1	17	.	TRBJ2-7	CASSQVGLAGSSYEQYF
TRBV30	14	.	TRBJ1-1	CACQPGHSNTEAFF
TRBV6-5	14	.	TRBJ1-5	CASSPGQSNQPQHF
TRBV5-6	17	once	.	CASSLGPRRGVGHEQYF
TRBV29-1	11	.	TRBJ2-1	CSTLEGNEQFF
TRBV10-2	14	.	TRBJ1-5	CASSEIQGNQPQHF
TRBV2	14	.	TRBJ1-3	CASAYGGEGNTIYF
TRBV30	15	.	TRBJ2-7	CAWSVFGTTNYEQYF
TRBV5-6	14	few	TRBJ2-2	CASSPYSNTGELFF
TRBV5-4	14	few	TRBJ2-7	CASSLGSGAYEQYF
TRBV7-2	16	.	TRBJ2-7	CASSLDRGSGRYEQYF
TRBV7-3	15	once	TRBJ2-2	CASSLIAGGTGELFF
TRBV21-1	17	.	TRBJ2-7	CASSLRVGTRSSYEQYF
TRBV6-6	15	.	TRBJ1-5	CASRKQGVFNQPQHF
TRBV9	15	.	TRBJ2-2	CASSERDFNTGELFF
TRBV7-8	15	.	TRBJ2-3	CASSLELAGTDTQYF
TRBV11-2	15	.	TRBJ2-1	CASSRGQGVFNEQFF
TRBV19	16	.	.	CASSPRLAGASYEQYF
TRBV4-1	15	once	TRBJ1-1	CASSHRALVNTEAFF
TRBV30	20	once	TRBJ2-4	CAWSPLLPGLAGGPQNIQYF
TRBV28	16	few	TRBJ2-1	CASSPPLAGAKNEQFF
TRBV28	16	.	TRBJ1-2	CASSDQDRGTFYGYTF
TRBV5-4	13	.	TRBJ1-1	CASSRGPVDEAFF
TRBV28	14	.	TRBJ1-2	CASSPRQSFYGYTF
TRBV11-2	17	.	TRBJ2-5	CASSFRGLAGEVETQYF
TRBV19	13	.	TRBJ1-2	CASAGDRGSGYTF
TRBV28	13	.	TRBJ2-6	CASSLSGGNVLTF